A single sample is the source of the 3 T cell receptor beta chains below, sequenced in a study of glioma-infiltrating T cells after dendritic cell vaccination. Time point meaning: after dendritic cell vaccination, including at tumor progression/relapse. Assay: immunoSEQ multiplex PCR; the TCRdb copy retains only in-frame clones and omits some. The table records roughly 85,000 clones, about 85% of them present only once. The sequencing used blood, collected after dendritic cell vaccination. The receptor set was obtained from a human donor with glioblastoma.

Here the CDR3 reads CSAIKRGTGTNYGYTF. Here the CDR3 DNA reads TGCAGCGCCATAAAGCGGGGGACAGGGACGAACTATGGCTACACCTTC. This chain joins TRBV29-1 and TRBJ1-2; 9 bases match TRBD1. CDR3 size: 16 residues. Germline CDR1 is SQVTM and CDR2 is ANQGSEA. J was trimmed by 2 bases and V by 7 bases; bases with no gene match: 14.

This sequence joins TRBV5-5 and TRBJ2-3; 9 nucleotides align to TRBD2. Germline V gives CDR1 SGHKS, CDR2 YYEKEE (reference sequence). This CDR3 is 16 amino acids long. V lost 5 bases, J lost 2 bases, and 9 bases stayed unmatched. The CDR3 nucleotides are TGTGCCAGCAGTTCCGGTTTAGCGGGAGTCACAGATACGCAGTATTTT. Translated, it gives CASSSGLAGVTDTQYF.

The CDR3 DNA reads as TGTGCCTTGACTAGCGGGGCCCATCCCGGGGAGCTGTTTTTT. Translating it yields CALTSGAHPGELFF. This chain links TRBV30 with TRBJ2-2; 11 positions match TRBD2. Per the germline V gene, CDR1 is GTSNPN and CDR2 is SVGIG (reference sequence). J lost 6 bases, V lost 7 bases, and 7 bases had no gene match. The CDR3 contains 14 residues.